The 8 T cell receptor beta chains presented below share a single source sample, sequenced in a study of blood T cell repertoires in COVID-19. The data were produced by immunoSEQ multiplex PCR, yet TCRdb's version contains in-frame clones alone and is incomplete. The sample includes 200,000 to 250,000 clones, more than 65% of them seen just once. Sequences were obtained from peripheral blood. The receptors were sampled from a woman older than 75 with acute or convalescent COVID-19.

V usage is TRBV11-3 and J usage is TRBJ2-5; 9 nucleotides agree with TRBD1. CDR1 is SGHNT and CDR2 is YENEEA in the germline V gene. The CDR3 spans 16 residues. Trimming took 3 bases from V and 5 from J; bases not matched to a gene: 10. In nucleotides, the CDR3 is TGTGCCAGCAGCTTCGCCCAGGTCGGACAGGGGGAGACCCAGTACTTC. This codes for CASSFAQVGQGETQYF.

The chain is built from TRBV30 and TRBJ1-5; 8 nucleotides agree with TRBD1. The length of the CDR3 is 17 residues. The V and J ends lost 2 bases and 0 bases, in that order; junction bases with no gene match: 9. Germline loops: CDR1 GTSNPN, CDR2 SVGIG (reference sequence). CDR3 sequence (DNA): TGTGCCTGGAGTCCGCGACAGGGGTCTTATAGCAATCAGCCCCAGCATTTT. Protein product: CAWSPRQGSYSNQPQHF.

This clone was seen just once. The rearrangement joins TRBV19 to TRBJ1-2, with D possibly being TRBD1 (5 bases). The CDR3 runs to 16 residues. V was trimmed by 5 bases and J by 7 bases, leaving 23 bases between them. CDR1 and CDR2 from the germline V gene are LNHDA and SQIVND (reference sequence). The CDR3 DNA reads as TGTGCCAGTAGTTTGGGGCCTTCACCAACCGGGGGTGGCTACACCTTC. Translating it yields CASSLGPSPTGGGYTF.

The chain uses TRBV11-2 and TRBJ2-5; D may be TRBD2 (5 bases). The CDR3 covers 13 residues. Germline V gene data show CDR1 as SGHAT and CDR2 as FQNNGV. V lost 0 bases and J 11 bases, leaving 13 bases between the germline ends. Written as DNA, the CDR3 is TGTGCCAGCAGCTTAGACGGGGAGACATTGCAGTACTTC. It encodes CASSLDGETLQYF.

V gene TRBV2 combines with J gene TRBJ1-2; D gene unclear. Germline V CDR1 and CDR2: SNHLY, FYNNEI. The CDR3 loop spans 15 amino acids. Trimming removed 1 base at V and 7 bases at J, with 16 bases between. The CDR3 coding sequence is TGTGCCAGCAGTGAAGGGGGTGGGCCTCGGGGTGGCTACACCTTC. Protein product: CASSEGGGPRGGYTF.

The CDR3 is CASRRTSGGLGFGYEQYF. The CDR3 bases are TGTGCCAGCAGACGGACTAGCGGGGGATTGGGGTTCGGTTACGAGCAGTACTTC. This chain joins TRBV3-1 (or the pseudogene TRBV3-2) and TRBJ2-7; 13 bases fit TRBD2. CDR3 length: 18 amino acids. V gave up 6 bases and J gave up 4 bases; unmatched junction bases: 15. Germline assignment: CDR1 LGHDT and CDR2 YNNKEL (reference sequence).

The chain recombines TRBV9 with TRBJ1-3, with 9 bases fitting TRBD1. Germline-derived CDR1 and CDR2 are SGDLS and YYNGEE. J lost 4 bases, V lost 0 bases, and 5 bases had no gene match. The CDR3 is 16 amino acids. The CDR3 DNA reads as TGTGCCAGCAGCGTAGGGGACAGGGATTCAGGAAACACCATATATTTT. The encoded protein is CASSVGDRDSGNTIYF.

The chain carries TRBV7-9 and TRBJ1-5; 7 positions match TRBD1. The CDR3 extends over 13 amino acids. Germline CDR1 SEHNR, CDR2 FQNEAQ (reference sequence). The V segment lost 5 bases and the J segment 8 bases; nucleotides outside the gene matches: 6. The CDR3 loop reads CASSGDSWEPQHF. CDR3 bases: TGTGCCAGCAGCGGGGACAGCTGGGAGCCCCAGCATTTT.